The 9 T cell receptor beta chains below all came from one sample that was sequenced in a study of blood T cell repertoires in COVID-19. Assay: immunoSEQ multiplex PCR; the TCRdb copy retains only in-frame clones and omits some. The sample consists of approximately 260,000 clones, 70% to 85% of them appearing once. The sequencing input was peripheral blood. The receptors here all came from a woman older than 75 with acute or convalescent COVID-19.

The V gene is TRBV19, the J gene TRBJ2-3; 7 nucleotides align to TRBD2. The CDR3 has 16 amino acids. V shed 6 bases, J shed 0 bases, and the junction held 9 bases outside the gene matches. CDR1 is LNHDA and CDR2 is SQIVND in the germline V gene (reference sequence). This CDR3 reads CASSRSRAGSTDTQYF. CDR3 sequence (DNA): TGTGCCAGTAGCCGCTCAAGAGCGGGGAGCACAGATACGCAGTATTTT.

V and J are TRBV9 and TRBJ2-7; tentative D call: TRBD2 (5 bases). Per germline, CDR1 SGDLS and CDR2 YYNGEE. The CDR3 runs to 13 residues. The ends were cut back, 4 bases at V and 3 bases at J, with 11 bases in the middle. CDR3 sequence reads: CASSTDGVYEQYF. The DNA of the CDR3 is TGTGCCAGCAGCACAGACGGGGTCTACGAGCAGTACTTC.

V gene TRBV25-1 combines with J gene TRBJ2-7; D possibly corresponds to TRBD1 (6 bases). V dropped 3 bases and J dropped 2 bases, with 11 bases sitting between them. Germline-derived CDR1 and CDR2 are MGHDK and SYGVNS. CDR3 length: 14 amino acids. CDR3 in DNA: TGTGCCAGCAGTGACATCAGGGGCACCTACGAGCAGTACTTC. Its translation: CASSDIRGTYEQYF.

The CDR3, as DNA: TGTGCCAGCAGCCTAAACGGGGGTGGTAACTATGGCTACACCTTC. It specifies CASSLNGGGNYGYTF. V usage is TRBV11-2 and J usage is TRBJ1-2, with a tentative D call TRBD1 (5 bases). The germline V and J ends were trimmed by 5 bases and 1 base, with 14 bases remaining between them. This CDR3 has 15 residues. Looked up from germline, CDR1 is SGHAT and CDR2 is FQNNGV.

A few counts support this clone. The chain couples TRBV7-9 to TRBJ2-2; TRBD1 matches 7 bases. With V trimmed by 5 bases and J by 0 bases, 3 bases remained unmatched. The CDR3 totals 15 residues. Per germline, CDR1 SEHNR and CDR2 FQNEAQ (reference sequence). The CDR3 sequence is CASSQTGANTGELFF. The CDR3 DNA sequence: TGTGCCAGCAGCCAAACAGGGGCGAACACCGGGGAGCTGTTTTTT.

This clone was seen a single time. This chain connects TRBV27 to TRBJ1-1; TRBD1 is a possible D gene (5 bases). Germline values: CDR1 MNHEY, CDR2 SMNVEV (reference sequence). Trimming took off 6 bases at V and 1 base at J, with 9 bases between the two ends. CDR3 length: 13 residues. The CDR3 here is CASRIQENTEAFF. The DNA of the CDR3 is TGTGCCAGCAGAATACAGGAGAACACTGAAGCTTTCTTT.

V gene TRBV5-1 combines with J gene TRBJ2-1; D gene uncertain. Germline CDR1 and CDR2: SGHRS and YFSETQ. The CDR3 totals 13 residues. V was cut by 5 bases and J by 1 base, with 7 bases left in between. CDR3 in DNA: TGCGCCAGCAGGGTGACATCCTACAATGAGCAGTTCTTC. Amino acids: CASRVTSYNEQFF.

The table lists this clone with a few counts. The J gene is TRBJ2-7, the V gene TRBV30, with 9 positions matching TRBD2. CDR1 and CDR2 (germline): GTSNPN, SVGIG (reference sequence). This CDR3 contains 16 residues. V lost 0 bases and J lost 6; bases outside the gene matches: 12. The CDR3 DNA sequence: TGTGCCTGGAGTGTACCAAGCGGGGGGTCCCCTGTCGAGCAGTACTTC. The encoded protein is CAWSVPSGGSPVEQYF.

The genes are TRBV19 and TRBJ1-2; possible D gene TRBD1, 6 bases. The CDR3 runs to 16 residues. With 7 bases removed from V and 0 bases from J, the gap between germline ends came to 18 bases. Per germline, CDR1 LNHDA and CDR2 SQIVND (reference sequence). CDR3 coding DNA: TGTGCCAGTACCGCCACAGGGCCCGGGTCTAACTATGGCTACACCTTC. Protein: CASTATGPGSNYGYTF.